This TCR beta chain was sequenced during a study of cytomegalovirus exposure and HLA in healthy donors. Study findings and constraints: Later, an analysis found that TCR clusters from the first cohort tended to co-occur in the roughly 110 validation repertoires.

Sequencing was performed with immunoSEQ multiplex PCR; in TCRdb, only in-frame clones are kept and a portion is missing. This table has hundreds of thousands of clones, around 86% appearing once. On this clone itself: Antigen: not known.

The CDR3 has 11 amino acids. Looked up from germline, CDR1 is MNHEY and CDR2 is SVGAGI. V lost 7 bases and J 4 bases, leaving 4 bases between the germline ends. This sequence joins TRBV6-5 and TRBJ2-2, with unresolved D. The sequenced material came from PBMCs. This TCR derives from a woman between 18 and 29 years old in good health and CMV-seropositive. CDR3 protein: CASMSTGELFF. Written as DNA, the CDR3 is TGTGCCAGCATGAGCACCGGGGAGCTGTTTTTT.